A selection of T cell receptor beta chains follows, all from one sample in a study of shared clonotypes between healthy human individuals. Using immunoSEQ multiplex PCR, the repertoire was profiled, and TCRdb retains in-frame clones only, with some absent. The data contain some 2,100,000 clones, 95% of them seen just once; the ten biggest clones take up 0.1% to 0.15%. Sequencing input: naive CD4+ T cells sorted from blood. Receptor source: a young man in good health. Each CDR3 is given with its conserved first and last residue. Each record gives: J gene, D gene, clone size, V gene, CDR3 protein, CDR3 DNA. D genes are given only for firm matches. Clone size is not always given. Where it is, it says once, few, many or a class for expanded clones.

j_call: TRBJ1-5
d_call: -
clone_size: -
v_call: TRBV4-2
cdr3_aa: CASSQGRENSNQPQHF
cdr3_nt: TGTGCCAGCAGCCAAGGCAGAGAGAATAGCAATCAGCCCCAGCATTTT

j_call: TRBJ1-2
d_call: -
clone_size: -
v_call: TRBV19
cdr3_aa: CASTPSQGHYGYTF
cdr3_nt: TGTGCCAGTACCCCGAGTCAGGGGCACTATGGCTACACCTTC

j_call: TRBJ2-2
d_call: -
clone_size: -
v_call: TRBV27
cdr3_aa: CASRLSPGSYTGELFF
cdr3_nt: TGTGCCAGCCGATTATCCCCAGGCTCGTACACCGGGGAGCTGTTTTTT

j_call: TRBJ2-7
d_call: -
clone_size: -
v_call: TRBV6-5
cdr3_aa: CAAARGYEQYF
cdr3_nt: TGTGCCGCGGCCAGGGGTTACGAGCAGTACTTC

j_call: TRBJ1-1
d_call: -
clone_size: -
v_call: TRBV5-4
cdr3_aa: CASSRMGGADTEAFF
cdr3_nt: TGTGCCAGCAGCCGCATGGGTGGGGCTGACACTGAAGCTTTCTTT

j_call: TRBJ2-3
d_call: TRBD2
clone_size: -
v_call: TRBV28
cdr3_aa: CASSKWGGGGGTDTQYF
cdr3_nt: TGTGCCAGCAGTAAATGGGGGGGAGGTGGAGGCACAGATACGCAGTATTTT

j_call: TRBJ2-7
d_call: -
clone_size: -
v_call: TRBV9
cdr3_aa: CASSAGSRGIGGPPLVEQYF
cdr3_nt: TGTGCCAGCAGCGCCGGGAGTCGGGGTATCGGTGGACCTCCCCTAGTCGAGCAGTACTTC

j_call: TRBJ2-1
d_call: TRBD2
clone_size: -
v_call: TRBV6-1
cdr3_aa: CASSDPSGGPYEQFF
cdr3_nt: TGTGCCAGCAGTGACCCTAGCGGGGGACCCTATGAGCAGTTCTTC

j_call: TRBJ2-1
d_call: -
clone_size: -
v_call: TRBV6-6
cdr3_aa: CASSYATRSSYNEQFF
cdr3_nt: TGTGCCAGCAGTTACGCGACAAGGAGCTCCTACAATGAGCAGTTCTTC

j_call: TRBJ2-2
d_call: TRBD2
clone_size: -
v_call: TRBV10-3
cdr3_aa: CAISEQSGRVAGELFF
cdr3_nt: TGTGCCATCAGTGAACAAAGCGGGAGGGTAGCCGGGGAGCTGTTTTTT

j_call: TRBJ1-5
d_call: TRBD1
clone_size: -
v_call: TRBV5-1
cdr3_aa: CASSPGTGTSNQPQHF
cdr3_nt: TGCGCCAGCAGCCCCGGGACAGGGACCTCCAATCAGCCCCAGCATTTT

j_call: TRBJ2-7
d_call: TRBD1
clone_size: -
v_call: TRBV6-5
cdr3_aa: CASRTRDRGSEQYF
cdr3_nt: TGTGCCAGCAGGACCCGGGACAGGGGGTCCGAGCAGTACTTC

j_call: TRBJ2-5
d_call: -
clone_size: -
v_call: TRBV19
cdr3_aa: CASSEVATETQYF
cdr3_nt: TGTGCCAGTAGTGAGGTAGCCACCGAGACCCAGTACTTC

j_call: TRBJ2-5
d_call: -
clone_size: once
v_call: TRBV6-6
cdr3_aa: CASSYGNVGQYF
cdr3_nt: TGTGCCAGCAGTTACGGCAACGTGGGCCAGTACTTC

j_call: TRBJ2-5
d_call: -
clone_size: -
v_call: TRBV5-1
cdr3_aa: CASSLTGGRAETQYF
cdr3_nt: TGCGCCAGCAGCTTGACCGGGGGTCGGGCGGAGACCCAGTACTTC